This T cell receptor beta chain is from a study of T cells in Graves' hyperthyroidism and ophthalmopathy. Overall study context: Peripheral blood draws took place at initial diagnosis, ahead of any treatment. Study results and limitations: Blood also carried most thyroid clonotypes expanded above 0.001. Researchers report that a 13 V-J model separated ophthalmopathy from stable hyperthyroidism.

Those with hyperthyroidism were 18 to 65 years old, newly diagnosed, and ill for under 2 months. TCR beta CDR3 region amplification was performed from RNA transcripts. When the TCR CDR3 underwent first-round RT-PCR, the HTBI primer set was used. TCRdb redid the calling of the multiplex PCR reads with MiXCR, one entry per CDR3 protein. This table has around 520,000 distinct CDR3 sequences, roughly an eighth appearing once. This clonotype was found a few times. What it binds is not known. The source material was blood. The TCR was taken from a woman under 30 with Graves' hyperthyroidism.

The CDR3 nucleotides are TGTGCCAGCAGCTTACCCGGCTTAGACAATGGCTACACCTTC. Translated: CASSLPGLDNGYTF. This chain connects TRBV7-9 to TRBJ1-2; D remains unclear. The germline CDR1 and CDR2 sequences are SEHNR and FQNEAQ (reference sequence). Trimming took 2 bases from V and 6 from J, leaving 13 bases between them. The CDR3 contains 14 residues.